These T cell receptor beta chains were read from a single sample in a study of blood T cell repertoires in COVID-19. Sequencing was performed with immunoSEQ multiplex PCR; in TCRdb, only in-frame clones are kept and a portion is missing. The sample lists more than 80,000 clones; around nine tenths were seen once. Input material: peripheral blood. The receptors were sampled from an older man with acute or convalescent COVID-19. Both conserved end residues are part of each CDR3. The D gene is left open where the match is weak. Clone size is given for some rows only: seen once, a few or many times, or a class if the clone is expanded.

v_gene,j_gene,abundance,d_gene,CDR3nt,CDR3aa
TRBV5-1,TRBJ2-2,once,TRBD1,TGCGCCAGCACAATCCTTGGACAGGGGGACACCGGGGAGCTGTTTTTT,CASTILGQGDTGELFF
TRBV24-1,TRBJ1-5,.,.,TGTGCCACCACCCCGGGAACGAAAAACAATCAGCCCCAGCATTTT,CATTPGTKNNQPQHF
TRBV3-1/TRBV3-2,TRBJ2-1,.,TRBD2,TGTGCCAGCAGCCAAGAAACTAGCGGGGGCGATGAGCAGTTCTTC,CASSQETSGGDEQFF
TRBV5-1,TRBJ2-3,.,TRBD1,TGCGCCAGCAGCACCGGGACAGGGGGCGGCACAGATACGCAGTATTTT,CASSTGTGGGTDTQYF
TRBV21-1,TRBJ1-1,.,.,TGTGCCAGCAGAGTGGGACTACGGGCTTTCTTT,CASRVGLRAFF
TRBV27,TRBJ2-6,.,TRBD2,TGTGCCAGCAGTCCCCGGGGGGCTGGGGCCAACGTCCTGACTTTC,CASSPRGAGANVLTF
TRBV4-3,TRBJ2-2,.,TRBD2,TGCGCCAGCAGCCAGAGCTATAGCGGGTCGAACACCGGGGAGCTGTTTTTT,CASSQSYSGSNTGELFF
TRBV7-9,TRBJ1-1,.,TRBD1,TGTGCCAGCAGCCAACAGGGGGGGACTGAAGCTTTCTTT,CASSQQGGTEAFF
TRBV11-2,TRBJ2-7,.,.,TGTGCCAGCAGTTATACCTACGAGCAGTACTTC,CASSYTYEQYF
TRBV19,TRBJ1-1,.,.,TGTGCCAGTAGTATAGTAGAGGCTCTTAACACTGAAGCTTTCTTT,CASSIVEALNTEAFF
TRBV3-1/TRBV3-2,TRBJ1-6,.,TRBD1,TGTGCCAGCAGCCAAGAAGGGACAGGGGGTTCACCCCTCCACTTT,CASSQEGTGGSPLHF
TRBV6-4,TRBJ2-2,.,.,TGTGCCAGCATGAATTCCCCGGGAAACACCGGGGAGCTGTTTTTT,CASMNSPGNTGELFF
TRBV2,TRBJ2-7,.,.,TGTGCCAGCAGTGAAGAGGTTGGAGGGACGGTGTACTTC,CASSEEVGGTVYF
TRBV18,TRBJ2-7,.,.,TGTGCCAGCTCACCACCAGCGAACTCCTACGAGCAGTACTTC,CASSPPANSYEQYF
TRBV3-1/TRBV3-2,TRBJ2-3,.,TRBD1,TGTGCCAGCAGACGACGGGACAGCCTTAGCACAGATACGCAGTATTTT,CASRRRDSLSTDTQYF
TRBV11-2,TRBJ1-2,.,TRBD1,TGTGCCAGCAGCCTTAGTCGGGGACAGCACTATGGCTACACCTTC,CASSLSRGQHYGYTF
TRBV19,TRBJ2-5,.,TRBD2,TGTGCCAGTAGCCGTTATTTCAGCGGGAGGGCCTCCGAGACCCAGTACTTC,CASSRYFSGRASETQYF
TRBV4-2,TRBJ1-5,.,TRBD1,TGTGCCAGCAGCCAAGATTGGGGACAGGGGCATCAGCCCCAGCATTTT,CASSQDWGQGHQPQHF
TRBV5-1,TRBJ1-5,.,.,TGCGCCAGCAGCTCTCAGGGAGGAGAACAGCCCCAGCATTTT,CASSSQGGEQPQHF
TRBV19,TRBJ2-2,.,.,TGTGCCAGCCTCGGACAGATTAACACCGGGGAGCTGTTTTTT,CASLGQINTGELFF
TRBV27,TRBJ2-1,.,TRBD2,TGTGCCAGCAGTCTTAGGGGGTCCCGGACTAGCGGGCATGAGCAGTTCTTC,CASSLRGSRTSGHEQFF
TRBV27,TRBJ1-2,.,.,TGTGCCAGCAGTCGGACAGAACTTAACTATGGCTACACCTTC,CASSRTELNYGYTF
TRBV6-1,TRBJ2-1,.,TRBD1,TGTGCCAGCAGTGAAGGGGACAGCCATCGGGAGCAGTTCTTC,CASSEGDSHREQFF
TRBV19,TRBJ1-1,.,.,TGTGCCAGTAGTTCGGGTTATGGCGGATCGGAAGCTTTCTTT,CASSSGYGGSEAFF
TRBV5-1,TRBJ1-1,.,TRBD1,TGCGCCAGCAGACGGGACAGCTATTCGTCTGAAGCTTTCTTT,CASRRDSYSSEAFF
TRBV10-3,TRBJ1-2,.,.,TGTGCCATCAGTGTGGCAGGGGACGGAGGCTCCTATGGCTACACCTTC,CAISVAGDGGSYGYTF
TRBV7-8,TRBJ2-7,once,.,TGTGCCAGCAGCTTAGTGGTGGTAGCTGGTATCGACGAGCAGTACTTC,CASSLVVVAGIDEQYF
TRBV19,TRBJ1-5,few,.,TGTGCCAGTAGTATTATAAGAGGTGGCGGGGGAGGTCAGCCCCAGCATTTT,CASSIIRGGGGGQPQHF
TRBV10-1,TRBJ1-5,.,.,TGCGCCAGCAGTGGAGGGAAAGATAGCAATCAGCCCCAGCATTTT,CASSGGKDSNQPQHF
TRBV3-1/TRBV3-2,TRBJ1-5,.,TRBD1,TGTGCCAGCAGCCAAGAGACAGGGCTTCAGCCCCAGCATTTT,CASSQETGLQPQHF
TRBV2,TRBJ1-2,.,.,TGTGCCAGCAGCTTTCCGAAGGACAGAGGGAGCTATGGCTACACCTTC,CASSFPKDRGSYGYTF
TRBV19,TRBJ2-7,once,.,TGTGCCAGTAGCCAACTAGGAACGGTATCCTACGAGCAGTACTTC,CASSQLGTVSYEQYF
TRBV7-8,TRBJ2-1,.,TRBD1,TGTGCCAGTTTATTGGGGACAGGGGGATACAATGAGCAGTTCTTC,CASLLGTGGYNEQFF
TRBV12-3/TRBV12-4,TRBJ1-1,.,TRBD1,TGTGCCAGCACCGAGGGGGGACAGCGAAAAGCTTTCTTT,CASTEGGQRKAFF
TRBV5-1,TRBJ1-5,.,.,TGCGCCAGCAGCTCACAGGGTGGAGGACAGCCCCAGCATTTT,CASSSQGGGQPQHF
TRBV6-4,TRBJ1-1,.,TRBD1,TGTGCCAGCAAAGCTTCAGGGGGCACTGAAGCTTTCTTT,CASKASGGTEAFF
TRBV7-2,TRBJ1-1,few,.,TGTGCCAGCAAGCGATACACTGAAGCTTTCTTT,CASKRYTEAFF
TRBV28,TRBJ2-7,once,TRBD1,TGTGCCAGCAGTTTATCAGCCCCAGGACAGGGGGGGTACGAGCAGTACTTC,CASSLSAPGQGGYEQYF
TRBV27,TRBJ1-4,.,.,TGTGCCAGCAGGTTGATGGGGGCGGGGGAAGAAAAACTGTTTTTT,CASRLMGAGEEKLFF
TRBV19,TRBJ1-5,.,TRBD1,TGTGCCAGTCGGGGACAGGGCACCAATCAGCCCCAGCATTTT,CASRGQGTNQPQHF
TRBV18,TRBJ2-3,.,.,TGTGCCAGCTCACCAGTCACGGGATTGGATACGCAGTATTTT,CASSPVTGLDTQYF
TRBV20-1,TRBJ2-7,.,.,TGCAGTGCTCCGCGGATAGATGAGCAGTACTTC,CSAPRIDEQYF
TRBV18,TRBJ2-1,.,.,TGTGCCAGCTCTCCGGAGGGCAGGCTAAGGGATGAGCAGTTCTTC,CASSPEGRLRDEQFF
TRBV19,TRBJ1-1,once,.,TGTGCCAGTAGTATAGGGACACCCATGAACACTGAAGCTTTCTTT,CASSIGTPMNTEAFF
TRBV11-3,TRBJ2-7,.,.,TGTGCCAGCAGCCCCCATTCTGACTTAGAGCAGTACTTC,CASSPHSDLEQYF